This TCR beta chain was profiled in a study of T-cell memory formation after mild COVID-19. Study results and limitations: Pre-infection memory showed some responding clones, and this suggested that cross-reactive memory joined.

With respect to this clonotype: As yet, its antigen is unknown.

Trimming removed 5 bases at V and 4 bases at J, with 18 bases between. The CDR3 loop spans 17 amino acids. Germline V CDR1 and CDR2: MGHRA, YSYEKL. Each CDR3 protein gets one entry after TCRdb re-called the 5' RACE reads with MiXCR. The sample has more than 300,000 distinct CDR3 sequences, less than 25% seen once. This chain connects TRBV4-1 to TRBJ2-6; D is possibly TRBD2 (6 bases). Specimen: PBMCs or a T cell subset sorted from them (not recorded which). The TCR sequence derives from a man between 18 and 35 years old who had mild COVID-19 (a few samples of this study predate the infection). Cell type and time point are not known. The CDR3 DNA sequence: TGCGCCAGCAGCGTCCGAGACGGGGACTCAGGGGCCAACGTCCTGACTTTC. Encoded protein: CASSVRDGDSGANVLTF.